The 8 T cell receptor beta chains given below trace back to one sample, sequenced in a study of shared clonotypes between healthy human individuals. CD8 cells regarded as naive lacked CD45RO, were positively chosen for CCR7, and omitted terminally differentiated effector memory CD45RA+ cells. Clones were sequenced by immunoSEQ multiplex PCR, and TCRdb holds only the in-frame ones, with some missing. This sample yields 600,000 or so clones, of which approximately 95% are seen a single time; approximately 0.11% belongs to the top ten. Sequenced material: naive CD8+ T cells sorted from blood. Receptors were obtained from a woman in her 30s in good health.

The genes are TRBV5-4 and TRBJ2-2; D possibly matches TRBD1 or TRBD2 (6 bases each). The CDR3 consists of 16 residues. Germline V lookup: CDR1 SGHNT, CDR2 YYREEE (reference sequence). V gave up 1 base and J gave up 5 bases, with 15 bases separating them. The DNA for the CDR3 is TGTGCCAGCAGCTTGAGTGGAGGGGGTAAAACCGGGGAGCTGTTTTTT. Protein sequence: CASSLSGGGKTGELFF. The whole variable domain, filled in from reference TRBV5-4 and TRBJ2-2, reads ETGVTQSPTHLIKTRGQQVTLRCSSQSGHNTVSWYQQALGQGPQFIFQYYREEENGRGNFPPRFSGLQFPNYSSELNVNALELDDSALYLCASSLSGGGKTGELFFGEGSRLTVL.

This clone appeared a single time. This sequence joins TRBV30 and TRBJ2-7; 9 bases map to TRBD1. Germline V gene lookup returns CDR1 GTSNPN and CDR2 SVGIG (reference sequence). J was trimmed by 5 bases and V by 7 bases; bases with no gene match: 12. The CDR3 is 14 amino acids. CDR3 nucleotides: TGTGCCTCCTCGGGACAGGGACTTTTGGACGAGCAGTACTTC. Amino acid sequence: CASSGQGLLDEQYF.

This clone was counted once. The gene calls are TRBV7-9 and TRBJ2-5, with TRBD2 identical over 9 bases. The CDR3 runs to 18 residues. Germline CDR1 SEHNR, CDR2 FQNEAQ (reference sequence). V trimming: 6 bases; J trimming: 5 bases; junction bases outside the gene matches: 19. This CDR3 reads CASSKPVGGSGRLETQYF. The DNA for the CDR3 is TGTGCCAGCAGTAAGCCGGTCGGTGGTAGCGGGAGATTGGAGACCCAGTACTTC.

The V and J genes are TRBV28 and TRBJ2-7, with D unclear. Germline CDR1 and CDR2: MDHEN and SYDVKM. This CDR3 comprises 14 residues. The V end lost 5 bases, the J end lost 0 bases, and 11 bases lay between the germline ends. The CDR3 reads CASSGALSSYEQYF. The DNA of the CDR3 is TGTGCCAGCAGTGGAGCATTGAGCTCCTACGAGCAGTACTTC.

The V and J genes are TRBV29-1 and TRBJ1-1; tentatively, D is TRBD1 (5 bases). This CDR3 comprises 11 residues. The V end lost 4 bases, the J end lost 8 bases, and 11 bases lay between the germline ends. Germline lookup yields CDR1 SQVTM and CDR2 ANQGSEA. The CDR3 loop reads CSVVGWGEAFF. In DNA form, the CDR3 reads TGCAGCGTTGTGGGCTGGGGCGAAGCTTTCTTT.

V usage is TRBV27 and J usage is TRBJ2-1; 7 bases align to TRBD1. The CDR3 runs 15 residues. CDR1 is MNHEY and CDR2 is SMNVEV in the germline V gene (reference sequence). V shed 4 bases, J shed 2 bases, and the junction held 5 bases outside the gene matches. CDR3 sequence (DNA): TGTGCCAGCAGTTCAGGACAGGCCACCTACAATGAGCAGTTCTTC. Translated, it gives CASSSGQATYNEQFF.

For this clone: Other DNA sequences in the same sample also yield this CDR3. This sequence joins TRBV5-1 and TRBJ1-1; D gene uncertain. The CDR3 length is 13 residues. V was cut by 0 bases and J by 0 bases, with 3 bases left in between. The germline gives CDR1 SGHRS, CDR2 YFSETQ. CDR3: CASSLGVNTEAFF. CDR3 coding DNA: TGCGCCAGCAGCTTGGGGGTGAACACTGAAGCTTTCTTT. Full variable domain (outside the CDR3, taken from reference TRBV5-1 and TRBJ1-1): KAGVTQTPRYLIKTRGQQVTLSCSPISGHRSVSWYQQTPGQGLQFLFEYFSETQRNKGNFPGRFSGRQFSNSRSEMNVSTLELGDSALYLCASSLGVNTEAFFGQGTRLTVV.

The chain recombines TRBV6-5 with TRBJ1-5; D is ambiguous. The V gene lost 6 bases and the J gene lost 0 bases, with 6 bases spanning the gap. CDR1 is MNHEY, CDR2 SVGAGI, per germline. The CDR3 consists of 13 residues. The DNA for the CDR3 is TGTGCCAGCAGCACATATAGCAATCAGCCCCAGCATTTT. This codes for CASSTYSNQPQHF.